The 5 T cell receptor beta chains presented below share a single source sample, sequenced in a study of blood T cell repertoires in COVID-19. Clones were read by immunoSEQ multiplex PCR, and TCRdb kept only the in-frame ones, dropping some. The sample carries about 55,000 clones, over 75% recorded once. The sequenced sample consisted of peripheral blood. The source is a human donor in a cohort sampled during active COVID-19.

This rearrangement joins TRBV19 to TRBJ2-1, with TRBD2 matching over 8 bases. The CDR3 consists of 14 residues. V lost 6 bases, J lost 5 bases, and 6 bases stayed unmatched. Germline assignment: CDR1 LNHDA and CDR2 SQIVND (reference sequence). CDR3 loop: CASSREGRHNEQFF. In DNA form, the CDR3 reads TGTGCCAGTAGCCGGGAGGGCCGCCACAATGAGCAGTTCTTC.

In DNA form, the CDR3 reads TGTGCCAGCAGCCGGACAGGGGCCTATGGCTACACCTTC. Its protein is CASSRTGAYGYTF. This sequence joins TRBV27 and TRBJ1-2, with TRBD1 matching 9 bases. CDR3 size: 13 residues. V trimming: 6 bases; J trimming: 4 bases; junction bases outside the gene matches: 3. In germline, CDR1 is MNHEY, CDR2 SMNVEV (reference sequence).

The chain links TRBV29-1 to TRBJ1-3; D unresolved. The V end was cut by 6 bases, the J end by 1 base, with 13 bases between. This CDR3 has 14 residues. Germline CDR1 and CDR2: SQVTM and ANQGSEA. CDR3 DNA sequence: TGCAGCGTCTCCCGTTCGGGGTCTGGAAACACCATATATTTT. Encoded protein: CSVSRSGSGNTIYF.

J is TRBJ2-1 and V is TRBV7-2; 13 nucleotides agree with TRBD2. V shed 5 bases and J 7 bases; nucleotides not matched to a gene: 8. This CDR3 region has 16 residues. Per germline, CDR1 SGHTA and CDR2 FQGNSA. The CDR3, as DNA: TGTGCCAGCAGCCCACGGACTAGCGGGAGTAGAAATGAGCAGTTCTTC. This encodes CASSPRTSGSRNEQFF.

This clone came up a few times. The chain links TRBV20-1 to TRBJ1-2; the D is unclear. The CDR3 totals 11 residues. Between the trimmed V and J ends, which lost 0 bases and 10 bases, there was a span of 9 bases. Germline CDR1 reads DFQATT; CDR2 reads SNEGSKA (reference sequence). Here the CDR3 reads CSARDRVDYTF. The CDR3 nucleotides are TGCAGTGCTAGAGATCGGGTGGACTACACCTTC.